This T cell receptor (beta chain) was captured in a study of blood T cell repertoires in COVID-19. In the study overall: Samples came from the United States, Italy and Spain, spanning acute and convalescent COVID-19. PBMCs, B-cell-depleted T cells, or T cells were the source of the cDNA or gDNA that made up the material.

Generated by immunoSEQ multiplex PCR, the TCRdb table keeps only in-frame clones and is missing some. The sample records some 240,000 clones, 87% being singletons. The sequenced sample consisted of peripheral blood. The TCR was taken from a man in his 60s who had recovered from COVID-19.

CDR3: CASSVGGTGTSPLHF. The CDR3 DNA sequence: TGTGCCAGCAGCGTAGGCGGGACAGGGACTTCACCCCTCCACTTT. This chain joins TRBV9 and TRBJ1-6, with TRBD1 matching over 9 bases. Trimming took 0 bases from V and 9 from J; bases not matched to a gene: 4. There are 15 residues in the CDR3. The germline V gene has CDR1 SGDLS and CDR2 YYNGEE.